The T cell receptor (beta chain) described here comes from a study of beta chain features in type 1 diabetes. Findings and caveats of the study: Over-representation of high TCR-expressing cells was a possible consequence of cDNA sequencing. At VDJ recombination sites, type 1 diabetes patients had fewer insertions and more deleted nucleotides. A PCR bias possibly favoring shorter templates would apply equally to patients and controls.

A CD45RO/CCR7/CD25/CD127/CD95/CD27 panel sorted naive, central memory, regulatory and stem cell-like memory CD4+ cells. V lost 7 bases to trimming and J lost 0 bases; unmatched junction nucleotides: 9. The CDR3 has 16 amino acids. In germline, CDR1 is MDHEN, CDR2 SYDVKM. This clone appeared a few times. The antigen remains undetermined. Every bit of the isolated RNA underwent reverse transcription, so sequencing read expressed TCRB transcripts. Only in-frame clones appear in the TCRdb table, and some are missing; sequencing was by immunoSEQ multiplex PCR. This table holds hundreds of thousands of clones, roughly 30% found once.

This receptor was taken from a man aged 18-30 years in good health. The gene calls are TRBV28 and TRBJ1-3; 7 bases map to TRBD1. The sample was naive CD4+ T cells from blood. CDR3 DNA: TGTGCCAGCACCGAGGGACAGCGCTACTCTGGAAACACCATATATTTT. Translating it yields CASTEGQRYSGNTIYF.